The table lists the clone carrying this T cell receptor (beta chain) with a few counts. This record belongs to a study of CD8+CD57+ T cells in acquired aplastic anemia. Profiling of TCR beta VDJ combinations and CDR3 sequences used genomic DNA as template. Via MiXCR, TCRdb re-called the reads, giving one row per CDR3 protein. The table shows 260,000 or so distinct CDR3 sequences, with roughly 80% occurring only once. The patients chosen for sequencing had shown expansion of CD8+CD57+ cells (detected by flow cytometry). V gave up 3 bases and J gave up 13 bases, with 17 bases separating them. This CDR3 is built from 13 residues. Germline V gene lookup returns CDR1 SGHKS and CDR2 YYEKEE (reference sequence).

The sequencing sample was made of sorted CD4+, CD8+, or CD8+CD57+ T cells (not recorded which) from PBMCs. This TCR was recovered from a human donor with aplastic anemia. J is TRBJ2-1 and V is TRBV5-5; no firm D call. CDR3 sequence reads: CASSSEMTGGQFF. In DNA, the CDR3 is TGTGCCAGCAGCTCCGAGATGACGGGTGGACAGTTCTTC.